This T cell receptor beta chain was identified in a study of beta chain features in type 1 diabetes. V lost 7 bases and J lost 1, with 9 bases in between. This CDR3 is 12 amino acids long. Germline CDR1 is SGHDT and CDR2 is YYEEEE. The sequenced template was cDNA made from the entire isolated RNA. The protocol was immunoSEQ multiplex PCR, while the TCRdb copy is restricted to in-frame clones and leaves out a portion. The table lists around 320,000 clones, around 15% of them singletons. This sequence joins TRBV5-6 and TRBJ2-7; perhaps D is TRBD1 or TRBD2 (5 bases each). What was sequenced was central memory CD4+ T cells from blood. The source is a man younger than 40 in good health. CDR3 sequence: CASGDGSYEQYF. CDR3 nucleotide sequence: TGTGCCAGCGGGGACGGGTCCTACGAGCAGTACTTC.